This passage covers 23 T cell receptor beta chains from one sample sequenced in a study of T cells in Graves' hyperthyroidism and ophthalmopathy. TCR beta CDR3 sequences were amplified from RNA transcripts. Using the HTBI primer set, a first-round RT-PCR was run on the TCR CDR3. TCRdb redid the calling of the multiplex PCR reads with MiXCR, one entry per CDR3 protein. The sample carries around 720,000 distinct CDR3 sequences, over 35% recorded once. Sequencing was carried out using blood. These receptor sequences come from a woman in her forties with Graves' hyperthyroidism.

This rearrangement joins TRBV2 to TRBJ1-2, with TRBD1 identical over 9 bases. Germline CDR1 reads SNHLY; CDR2 reads FYNNEI. The CDR3 has 15 amino acids. With V trimmed by 9 bases and J by 3 bases, 11 bases remained unmatched. CDR3 nucleotide sequence: TGTGCCAGGACACTTATACGACAGGGGGACTATGGCTACACCTTC. Its protein product is CARTLIRQGDYGYTF.

This clonotype was counted ten times or more. CDR3 sequence: CAISDPGGATEAFF. CDR3 in DNA: TGTGCCATCAGCGACCCAGGAGGAGCTACTGAAGCTTTCTTT. This chain joins TRBV10-3 and TRBJ1-1; no definite D call. Trimming removed 6 bases from V and 5 bases from J, with 16 bases in between. CDR3 length: 14 residues. The V gene's germline CDR1 is ENHRY and CDR2 SYGVKD.

In its sample, this clonotype was seen a few times. The genes are TRBV12-3 or TRBV12-4 and TRBJ2-7; TRBD1 is a possible D gene (5 bases). V lost 5 bases, J lost 7 bases, and 21 bases lay in between. This CDR3 is 15 amino acids long. The CDR3 DNA follows: TGTGCCAGCAGTGGATCATTAGGGGTCTGGAATGAGCAGTACTTC. Its translation: CASSGSLGVWNEQYF.

This clonotype was detected ten times or more. The chain uses TRBV5-1 and TRBJ2-7, with 11 bases fitting TRBD1. With 4 bases clipped from V and 6 bases from J, the junction kept 9 bases outside the gene matches. This CDR3 has 15 residues. The germline V gene encodes CDR1 SGHRS and CDR2 YFSETQ. The CDR3 region has the DNA TGCGCCAGCAGCCCGGGACAGGGGGTGTTCGGCGAGCAGTACTTC. Amino acids: CASSPGQGVFGEQYF.

The table lists this clonotype with many counts. One junction end does not reproduce the germline sequence, and a read error may be involved. The chain is built from TRBV2 and TRBJ2-7, with D possibly TRBD1 on 5 matching bases. Germline-derived CDR1 and CDR2 are SNHLY and FYNNEI. This CDR3 has 11 residues. The CDR3 sequence: CASTEGDEQYF. The CDR3 DNA reads TGTGCCAGCACTGAAGGGGACGAGCAGTACTTC.

This clonotype was counted at least ten times. This rearrangement joins TRBV6-4 to TRBJ1-1, with D perhaps TRBD1 (6 bases). CDR1 MRHNA and CDR2 SNTAGT come from the germline V gene. V was shortened by 3 bases and J by 5 bases, with 10 bases between the two germline ends. This CDR3 has 13 residues. CDR3 protein: CASSEQGETEAFF. CDR3 DNA: TGTGCCAGCAGTGAACAGGGTGAGACTGAAGCTTTCTTT.

This clonotype was observed a few times. The chain couples TRBV20-1 to TRBJ1-5; D call uncertain. Germline CDR1 reads DFQATT; CDR2 reads SNEGSKA (reference sequence). The ends were cut back, 5 bases at V and 2 bases at J, with 16 bases in the middle. The CDR3 has 15 residues. Here the CDR3 reads CSAPREGRGNQPQHF. DNA of the CDR3: TGCAGTGCTCCCCGGGAGGGCCGGGGCAATCAGCCCCAGCATTTT.

This clonotype was seen repeatedly, ten times or more. One end of the junction varies from germline; a read error may be responsible. This sequence joins TRBV7-9 and TRBJ1-6; D is unclear. Germline lookup yields CDR1 SEHNR and CDR2 FQNEAQ (reference sequence). This CDR3 region has 13 residues. This CDR3 reads CASSLALNSPLHF. The CDR3, as DNA: TGTGCCAGCAGCCTAGCCCTAAATTCACCCCTCCACTTT.

This chain connects TRBV7-8 to TRBJ1-2; unclear D gene. The CDR3 totals 13 residues. CDR1 is SGHVS and CDR2 is FQNEAQ in the germline V gene. V lost 1 base to trimming and J lost 7 bases, with 10 bases between them. CDR3 coding DNA: TGTGCCAGCAGCTTAGGGACTGACTTTGGCTACACCTTC. Translated, it gives CASSLGTDFGYTF.

This clonotype was recorded a few times. The chain carries TRBV7-2 and TRBJ2-7; possibly TRBD1 or TRBD2 for D (6 bases each). Trimming cost V 0 bases and J 3 bases, with 18 bases left between them. From germline, CDR1 is SGHTA and CDR2 FQGNSA. The CDR3 consists of 17 residues. CDR3 bases: TGTGCCAGCAGCTTAGCAGTAGGGGGGCAGGGAGGCTACGAGCAGTACTTC. This translates into CASSLAVGGQGGYEQYF.

V is TRBV5-6 and J is TRBJ1-3; no firm D call. Trimming pared 2 bases from V and 4 bases from J, leaving 13 bases between. Germline-derived CDR1 and CDR2 are SGHDT and YYEEEE. The CDR3 extends over 15 amino acids. CDR3 residues: CASSLQSGFGNTIYF. CDR3 sequence (DNA): TGTGCCAGCAGCTTACAGAGCGGATTCGGAAACACCATATATTTT.

The chain employs TRBV7-9 and TRBJ1-6; TRBD1 might be the D (6 bases). The germline V gene has CDR1 SEHNR and CDR2 FQNEAQ (reference sequence). Trimming stripped 5 bases from V and 7 bases from J, with 27 bases between. The CDR3 sequence is 19 residues long. As DNA, the CDR3 is TGTGCCAGCAGCCCGATCCAAACTAAAACAGGGTCTGGGAATTCACCCCTCCACTTT. It codes for CASSPIQTKTGSGNSPLHF.

Turning to this clonotype: The junction differs from germline at one of its ends, possibly a read error. V usage is TRBV7-3 and J usage is TRBJ2-6, with TRBD1 matching over 7 bases. Germline V gives CDR1 SGHTA, CDR2 FQGTGA. The CDR3 covers 18 residues. The CDR3 loop is CASSPTGTVPSGANVLTF. For the CDR3, the DNA is TGCGCCAGCAGCCCGACCGGGACAGTCCCCTCTGGGGCCAACGTCCTGACTTTC.

To note about this clonotype: A much larger clonotype is one base distant, so this may be a read error. The CDR3 reads CASRVAGVETQYF. The CDR3 nucleotides are TGTGCCAGCAGAGTAGCGGGGGTGGAGACCCAGTACTTC. V usage is TRBV13 and J usage is TRBJ2-5, with 9 bases matching TRBD2. The V gene's germline CDR1 is PRHDT and CDR2 FYEKMQ (reference sequence). The CDR3 covers 13 residues. V trimming: 6 bases; J trimming: 5 bases; junction bases outside the gene matches: 4. The entire variable domain, with the rest obtained from reference TRBV13 and TRBJ2-5, is as follows: AAGVIQSPRHLIKEKRETATLKCYPIPRHDTVYWYQQGPGQDPQFLISFYEKMQSDKGSIPDRFSAQQFSDYHSELNMSSLELGDSALYFCASRVAGVETQYFGPGTRLLVL.

Turning to this clonotype: A much bigger clone sits one base away, suggesting this may be a read error. The chain joins TRBV12-3 or TRBV12-4 to TRBJ2-5; D gene unclear. Trimming removed 7 bases from V and 7 bases from J, with 10 bases in between. The CDR3 has 11 residues. This CDR3 is CASNHPGTQYF. CDR3 nucleotide sequence: TGTGCCAGCAACCACCCCGGGACCCAGTACTTC.

This clonotype was counted a few times. V and J are TRBV20-1 and TRBJ2-7; 8 bases match TRBD2. The CDR3 is 15 amino acids. V lost 4 bases, J lost 1 base, and 9 bases stayed unmatched. Germline CDR1 is DFQATT and CDR2 is SNEGSKA (reference sequence). In nucleotides, the CDR3 is TGCAGTGCTACCCCGCCAGCGGGGGAGTCCTACGAGCAGTACTTC. It codes for CSATPPAGESYEQYF.

This clonotype has a count of ten or more. J is TRBJ1-5 and V is TRBV6-1, with D unclear. The CDR3 is made up of 14 amino acids. CDR1 is MNHNS and CDR2 is SASEGT in the germline V gene. V lost 1 base, J lost 0 bases, and 4 bases lay in between. CDR3 nucleotides: TGTGCCAGCAGTGAAGAGTATAGCAATCAGCCCCAGCATTTT. Translated: CASSEEYSNQPQHF.

This clonotype was seen just once. The chain links TRBV20-1 to TRBJ2-5; 8 nucleotides match TRBD2. J lost 5 bases, V lost 2 bases, and 19 bases had no gene match. The V gene's germline CDR1 is DFQATT and CDR2 SNEGSKA (reference sequence). The CDR3 is 18 residues long. The CDR3 DNA sequence: TGCAGTGCTAGATCCATCCGTGGCGGGGGGATCGACAATGAGACCCAGTACTTC. This codes for CSARSIRGGGIDNETQYF.

This rearrangement joins TRBV19 to TRBJ1-5; 10 bases fit TRBD1. Trimming cost V 10 bases and J 2 bases; bases outside gene matches: 14. The CDR3 runs to 17 residues. CDR1 and CDR2 from the germline V gene are LNHDA and SQIVND (reference sequence). This chain's CDR3 is CAKTPRDRGSCNQPQHF. The CDR3 bases are TGTGCCAAGACGCCCCGGGACAGGGGAAGTTGCAATCAGCCCCAGCATTTT.

This clonotype was counted a single time. It may be a read error: a sequence one base away is much more abundant. This chain links TRBV20-1 with TRBJ2-7, with D possibly being TRBD1 (5 bases). The CDR3 is made up of 14 amino acids. Between the trimmed V and J ends, which lost 4 bases and 3 bases, there was a span of 16 bases. CDR1 is DFQATT, CDR2 SNEGSKA, per germline (reference sequence). The CDR3 nucleotides are TGCAGTGCTATCCCCCAGGGCGCCATCTACGAGCAGTACTTC. It is translated as CSAIPQGAIYEQYF.

This clonotype was seen more than once but under ten times. The DNA for the CDR3 is TGTGCCAGCAGCGACCCTGGGGGGGAGCAGTACTTC. Translated: CASSDPGGEQYF. The J gene is TRBJ2-7, the V gene TRBV5-6; weak D call: TRBD2 (6 bases). The V end lost 4 bases, the J end lost 7 bases, and 12 bases lay between the germline ends. CDR1 and CDR2 from the germline V gene are SGHDT and YYEEEE. This CDR3 contains 12 residues.

This clonotype was detected ten times or more. The gene calls are TRBV6-5 and TRBJ1-1; no firm D call. This CDR3 is 14 amino acids long. V was clipped by 5 bases and J by 3 bases, with 13 bases between them. Looked up from germline, CDR1 is MNHEY and CDR2 is SVGAGI. The CDR3 reads CASSESRSDTEAFF. The CDR3 DNA reads TGTGCCAGCAGTGAAAGCAGGTCCGACACTGAAGCTTTCTTT.

V usage is TRBV20-1 and J usage is TRBJ1-5; 9 bases agree with TRBD1. This CDR3 contains 15 residues. V lost 6 bases, J lost 2 bases, and 8 bases stayed unmatched. Germline V gives CDR1 DFQATT, CDR2 SNEGSKA (reference sequence). CDR3 region: CSATGTGSGNQPQHF. In nucleotides, the CDR3 is TGCAGTGCGACCGGGACAGGGAGCGGCAATCAGCCCCAGCATTTT.